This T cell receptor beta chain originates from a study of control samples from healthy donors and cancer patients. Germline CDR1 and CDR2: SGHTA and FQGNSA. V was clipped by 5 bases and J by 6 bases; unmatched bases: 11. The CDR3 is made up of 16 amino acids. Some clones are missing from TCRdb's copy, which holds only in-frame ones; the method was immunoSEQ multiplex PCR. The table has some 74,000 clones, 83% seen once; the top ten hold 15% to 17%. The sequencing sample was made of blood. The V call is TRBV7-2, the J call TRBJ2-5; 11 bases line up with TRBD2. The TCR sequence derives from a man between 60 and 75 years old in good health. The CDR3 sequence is CASSLGTSGSGKTQYF. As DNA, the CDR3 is TGTGCCAGCAGCCTGGGTACTAGCGGGAGTGGAAAGACCCAGTACTTC.